This TCR beta chain was identified during a study of blood T cell repertoires in COVID-19. The wider study: The United States, Italy and Spain supplied acute and convalescent COVID-19 samples. The analysed material was cDNA or gDNA that came from T cells, B-cell-depleted T cells, or PBMCs.

Per the study methods: Amplification from reference gene primers served as the basis for estimated nucleated cell counts. Only in-frame clones appear in the TCRdb table, and some are missing; sequencing was by immunoSEQ multiplex PCR. V, J and clone size are those of that table, while D and trimming were read from the DNA. The table shows 150,000 to 200,000 clones, with around 82% occurring only once. This CDR3 region has 13 residues. Trimming shortened V by 7 bases and J by 4 bases, and 13 bases separated the two germline ends. Cohort placement rested on clinical history that participants reported themselves.

The receptor's source is a woman between 55 and 75 years old with acute COVID-19. Sequencing input: PBMCs or T cells enriched from blood (not recorded which). This sequence joins TRBV12-3 or TRBV12-4 and TRBJ2-5; the D gene is possibly TRBD2 (6 bases). The CDR3 protein is CASIRGIGETQYF. The CDR3, as DNA: TGTGCCAGCATTCGGGGGATCGGAGAGACCCAGTACTTC.